The T cell receptor (beta chain) under discussion was sequenced for a study of blood T cell repertoires in COVID-19. Study-wide background: The United States, Italy and Spain supplied acute and convalescent COVID-19 samples. Sources were T cells, B-cell-depleted T cells, or PBMCs; the material itself was cDNA or gDNA.

The ends were cut back, 5 bases at V and 1 base at J, with 14 bases in the middle. CDR1 and CDR2 (germline): MNHEY, SMNVEV (reference sequence). This CDR3 is built from 15 residues. Sequencing was performed with immunoSEQ multiplex PCR; in TCRdb, only in-frame clones are kept and a portion is missing. The sample yields around 300,000 clones, roughly nine tenths seen once. Assignments of participants to cohorts depended upon their own reported clinical history. For recovered donors of Cohort 3, there were two negative PCRs, clearance, or symptom resolution. This clonotype was sampled from a woman in her forties or fifties who had recovered from COVID-19. The sample comprised PBMCs or T cells enriched from blood (not recorded which). The chain joins TRBV27 to TRBJ1-1; tentative D call: TRBD1 (6 bases). The CDR3 loop reads CASSPKQGQNTEAFF. The CDR3, as DNA: TGTGCCAGCAGTCCGAAACAGGGCCAGAACACTGAAGCTTTCTTT.